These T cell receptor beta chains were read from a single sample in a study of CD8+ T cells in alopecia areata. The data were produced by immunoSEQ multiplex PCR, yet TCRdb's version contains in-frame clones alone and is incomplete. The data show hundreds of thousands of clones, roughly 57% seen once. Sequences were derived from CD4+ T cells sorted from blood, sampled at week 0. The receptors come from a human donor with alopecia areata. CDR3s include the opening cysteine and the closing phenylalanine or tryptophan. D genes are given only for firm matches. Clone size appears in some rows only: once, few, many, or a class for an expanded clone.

CDR3: CASSPGPDTQYF; DNA: TGTGCCAGCAGTCCGGGGCCAGATACGCAGTATTTT; D: .; J: TRBJ2-3; V: TRBV7-9; size: .
CDR3: CASSPGTGQETQYF; DNA: TGCGCCAGCAGCCCCGGGACAGGACAAGAGACCCAGTACTTC; D: TRBD1; J: TRBJ2-5; V: TRBV10-1; size: .
CDR3: CASGRGQGRNNEQFF; DNA: TGTGCCAGCGGTCGGGGACAGGGACGGAACAATGAGCAGTTCTTC; D: TRBD1; J: TRBJ2-1; V: TRBV6-1; size: .
CDR3: CASSRAGETQYF; DNA: TGTGCCAGCAGTCGGGCTGGTGAGACCCAGTACTTC; D: .; J: TRBJ2-5; V: TRBV7-2; size: .
CDR3: CASSQRQPPGANVLTF; DNA: TGCGCCAGCAGCCAGCGACAGCCTCCCGGGGCCAACGTCCTGACTTTC; D: .; J: TRBJ2-6; V: TRBV4-1; size: .
CDR3: CASSVDLGSQGYTF; DNA: TGTGCCAGCAGCGTAGACTTGGGGTCCCAAGGCTACACCTTC; D: .; J: TRBJ1-2; V: TRBV9; size: .
CDR3: CASSPRTDHSGYTF; DNA: TGCGCCAGCAGCCCCCGGACAGACCACTCAGGCTACACCTTC; D: .; J: TRBJ1-2; V: TRBV5-1; size: .
CDR3: CASSLTGGTNYGYTF; DNA: TGCGCCAGCAGCTTGACAGGGGGCACTAACTATGGCTACACCTTC; D: TRBD1; J: TRBJ1-2; V: TRBV5-1; size: once
CDR3: CASSQVRWQLNTGELFF; DNA: TGTGCCAGCAGCCAAGTCCGGTGGCAGCTTAACACCGGGGAGCTGTTTTTT; D: .; J: TRBJ2-2; V: TRBV14; size: few
CDR3: CASSPRLGLYQPQHF; DNA: TGTGCCAGCAGTCCCCGCCTGGGCCTGTATCAGCCCCAGCATTTT; D: .; J: TRBJ1-5; V: TRBV28; size: .
CDR3: CAISGSGASTDTQYF; DNA: TGTGCCATCAGTGGTAGCGGGGCTAGCACAGATACGCAGTATTTT; D: TRBD2; J: TRBJ2-3; V: TRBV10-3; size: .
CDR3: CASSGYRGRAYEQYF; DNA: TGTGCCAGCAGCGGATACAGGGGGCGCGCCTACGAGCAGTACTTC; D: TRBD1; J: TRBJ2-7; V: TRBV7-2; size: .
CDR3: CASSLAQGSGALTF; DNA: TGTGCCAGCAGCTTAGCGCAGGGGTCAGGTGCCCTGACTTTC; D: .; J: TRBJ2-6; V: TRBV7-9; size: few
CDR3: CATKSARRLAAYQETQYF; DNA: TGTGCCACCAAGAGTGCGAGGCGTCTAGCTGCGTACCAAGAGACCCAGTACTTC; D: .; J: TRBJ2-5; V: TRBV15; size: few
CDR3: CASSDGRKGGYEQYF; DNA: TGTGCCAGCAGTGATGGTCGGAAAGGGGGCTACGAGCAGTACTTC; D: .; J: TRBJ2-7; V: TRBV6-1; size: .
CDR3: CASSLEVLGGVGSYNEQFF; DNA: TGTGCTAGCAGCTTAGAAGTCTTGGGAGGGGTCGGCTCCTACAATGAGCAGTTCTTC; D: TRBD2; J: TRBJ2-1; V: TRBV7-7; size: once
CDR3: CAWRLLTSGSEPYNEQFF; DNA: TGTGCCTGGAGGTTGCTGACTAGCGGGTCGGAGCCCTACAATGAGCAGTTCTTC; D: TRBD2; J: TRBJ2-1; V: TRBV30; size: once
CDR3: CASSRDTSNEQFF; DNA: TGTGCCAGCAGCCGGGACACCTCAAATGAGCAGTTCTTC; D: .; J: TRBJ2-1; V: TRBV6-5; size: once
CDR3: CSVEVRVAGQNYGYTF; DNA: TGCAGCGTTGAAGTGAGGGTCGCGGGACAGAACTATGGCTACACCTTC; D: TRBD1; J: TRBJ1-2; V: TRBV29-1; size: .
CDR3: CASSQQRTSYEQYF; DNA: TGCGCCAGCAGCCAACAGCGGACCTCCTACGAGCAGTACTTC; D: .; J: TRBJ2-7; V: TRBV4-1; size: .
CDR3: CASKLAGGNTGANVLTF; DNA: TGTGCCAGTAAACTAGCGGGAGGGAACACTGGGGCCAACGTCCTGACTTTC; D: TRBD2; J: TRBJ2-6; V: TRBV19; size: few
CDR3: CSVVGQENTEAFF; DNA: TGCAGCGTAGTAGGACAGGAGAACACTGAAGCTTTCTTT; D: TRBD1; J: TRBJ1-1; V: TRBV29-1; size: .
CDR3: CASSPYLNTEAFF; DNA: TGTGCCAGCAGCCCATACCTGAACACTGAAGCTTTCTTT; D: .; J: TRBJ1-1; V: TRBV7-2; size: .
CDR3: CASSLRGGGDYEQYF; DNA: TGTGCCAGCAGCCTCCGAGGAGGGGGCGACTACGAGCAGTACTTC; D: .; J: TRBJ2-7; V: TRBV7-8; size: once
CDR3: CASTPARANSPLHF; DNA: TGTGCCAGCACCCCGGCCAGGGCGAATTCACCCCTCCACTTT; D: .; J: TRBJ1-6; V: TRBV7-2; size: .
CDR3: CASVAGRLNTEAFF; DNA: TGCGCCAGCGTCGCCGGCAGATTGAACACTGAAGCTTTCTTT; D: .; J: TRBJ1-1; V: TRBV4-1; size: .
CDR3: CASSLNLNEKLFF; DNA: TGTGCCAGCTCACTCAATTTGAATGAAAAACTGTTTTTT; D: .; J: TRBJ1-4; V: TRBV18; size: .
CDR3: CASSLGLAGRTDEQFF; DNA: TGCGCCAGCAGCTTGGGGCTAGCGGGTCGGACGGATGAGCAGTTCTTC; D: TRBD2; J: TRBJ2-1; V: TRBV5-1; size: few
CDR3: CASSLGPSGGSYEQYF; DNA: TGTGCCAGCAGCTTAGGACCTAGCGGGGGCTCCTACGAGCAGTACTTC; D: TRBD2; J: TRBJ2-7; V: TRBV7-8; size: once
CDR3: CASSVGIVGAMNTEAFF; DNA: TGTGCCAGCAGCGTAGGAATTGTGGGGGCCATGAACACTGAAGCTTTCTTT; D: .; J: TRBJ1-1; V: TRBV9; size: .
CDR3: CSVERDRDTEAFF; DNA: TGCAGCGTTGAGAGAGACAGGGACACTGAAGCTTTCTTT; D: TRBD1; J: TRBJ1-1; V: TRBV29-1; size: .
CDR3: CAWSVLGIRPTDTQYF; DNA: TGTGCCTGGAGTGTACTTGGGATCCGACCCACAGATACGCAGTATTTT; D: .; J: TRBJ2-3; V: TRBV30; size: .
CDR3: CASSSRTDTQYF; DNA: TGTGCCAGCAGCTCCAGGACAGATACGCAGTATTTT; D: .; J: TRBJ2-3; V: TRBV7-2; size: few
CDR3: CASSLSSGSSPISHSSYNEQFF; DNA: TGCGCCAGCAGCTTGTCTAGCGGGAGTTCTCCGATTTCCCATTCCTCCTACAATGAGCAGTTCTTC; D: TRBD2; J: TRBJ2-1; V: TRBV5-1; size: .
CDR3: CASSQTGEAFF; DNA: TGCGCCAGCAGTCAAACTGGTGAAGCTTTCTTT; D: .; J: TRBJ1-1; V: TRBV23-1; size: .
CDR3: CANSPQGNTEAFF; DNA: TGTGCCAACTCTCCACAGGGGAACACTGAAGCTTTCTTT; D: .; J: TRBJ1-1; V: TRBV2; size: few
CDR3: CSVESNTNEQFF; DNA: TGCAGCGTTGAATCCAATACAAATGAGCAGTTCTTC; D: .; J: TRBJ2-1; V: TRBV29-1; size: few
CDR3: CAWSVRGAVDTQYF; DNA: TGTGCCTGGAGTGTCAGGGGGGCGGTAGATACGCAGTATTTT; D: .; J: TRBJ2-3; V: TRBV30; size: few
CDR3: CASSPAAYEQYF; DNA: TGTGCCAGCAGCCCCGCGGCCTACGAGCAGTACTTC; D: .; J: TRBJ2-7; V: TRBV7-9; size: .
CDR3: CASSVGVGTDTQYF; DNA: TGTGCCAGCAGCGTAGGCGTTGGAACAGATACGCAGTATTTT; D: .; J: TRBJ2-3; V: TRBV9; size: .
CDR3: CAWSAGPSTDTQYF; DNA: TGTGCCTGGAGCGCGGGCCCGAGCACAGATACGCAGTATTTT; D: .; J: TRBJ2-3; V: TRBV30; size: .
CDR3: CAWNGVAGGEQYF; DNA: TGTGCCTGGAATGGGGTAGCGGGAGGAGAGCAGTACTTC; D: TRBD2; J: TRBJ2-7; V: TRBV30; size: .
CDR3: CATSNREASPQHF; DNA: TGTGCCACCAGCAACAGGGAGGCCTCGCCCCAGCATTTT; D: .; J: TRBJ1-5; V: TRBV15; size: .
CDR3: CASSQGPRPQGANYGYTF; DNA: TGCGCCAGCAGCCAAGGCCCCAGACCCCAGGGGGCTAACTATGGCTACACCTTC; D: TRBD1; J: TRBJ1-2; V: TRBV4-1; size: .
CDR3: CASSSTRGAADYGYTF; DNA: TGCGCCAGCAGCTCGACCAGGGGGGCCGCTGACTATGGCTACACCTTC; D: TRBD1; J: TRBJ1-2; V: TRBV5-1; size: .
CDR3: CASGQETQYF; DNA: TGTGCCAGCGGCCAAGAGACCCAGTACTTC; D: .; J: TRBJ2-5; V: TRBV7-9; size: .
CDR3: CASSLGDRDQETQYF; DNA: TGTGCCAGCAGCTTAGGGGACAGGGACCAAGAGACCCAGTACTTC; D: TRBD1; J: TRBJ2-5; V: TRBV7-9; size: .
CDR3: CASLGLPAGYTF; DNA: TGTGCCAGCCTTGGGCTCCCGGCGGGCTACACCTTC; D: .; J: TRBJ1-2; V: TRBV25-1; size: .
CDR3: CASSPHRGNNQPQHF; DNA: TGTGCCAGCTCACCACATCGGGGAAACAATCAGCCCCAGCATTTT; D: .; J: TRBJ1-5; V: TRBV18; size: .
CDR3: CASSIASYNEQFF; DNA: TGTGCCAGTAGTATTGCTAGCTACAATGAGCAGTTCTTC; D: .; J: TRBJ2-1; V: TRBV19; size: few
CDR3: CASSQDFETAGSGANVLTF; DNA: TGCGCCAGCAGCCAAGATTTCGAGACGGCAGGCTCTGGGGCCAACGTCCTGACTTTC; D: .; J: TRBJ2-6; V: TRBV4-1; size: once
CDR3: CASSLGQGAGGTEAFF; DNA: TGTGCCAGCAGTCTGGGACAGGGGGCTGGAGGCACTGAAGCTTTCTTT; D: TRBD1; J: TRBJ1-1; V: TRBV27; size: .
CDR3: CASSPRTGESEQFF; DNA: TGTGCCAGCAGCCCTCGGACAGGGGAGAGTGAGCAGTTCTTC; D: TRBD1; J: TRBJ2-1; V: TRBV7-2; size: .